The 14 T cell receptor beta chains below all came from one sample that was sequenced in a study of tumor and adjacent non-tumor tissue in lung cancer. No cell sorting was done before RNA was extracted from the tissue. More than 3 cm separated this lung sample from the edge of the tumor. A modified ARM-PCR protocol with three rounds of nested PCR amplified TCRbeta. TCRdb re-called the multiplex PCR reads with MiXCR, one entry per CDR3 protein. Counted here are about 50,000 distinct CDR3 sequences, roughly 69% occurring once; the ten biggest clones make up 20% to 25%. Sequencing used distant non-tumor lung tissue. These receptor sequences come from a woman aged 55-69 years with non-small cell lung cancer.

As regards this clonotype: One junction end does not reproduce the germline sequence, and a read error may be involved. The chain combines TRBV6-6 with TRBJ2-7; 9 nucleotides agree with TRBD1. Germline CDR1 and CDR2: MNHNY and SVGAGI (reference sequence). The CDR3 consists of 13 residues. CDR3 residues: CASTLGQGILQYF. The CDR3 nucleotides are TGTGCCAGCACCCTGGGACAGGGAATACTGCAGTATTTC.

In the case of this clonotype: A read error may produce the germline difference seen at one junction end. The V and J genes are TRBV5-1 and TRBJ2-7; TRBD2 aligns across 11 bases. Germline V lookup: CDR1 SGHRS, CDR2 YFSETQ. The CDR3 is made up of 18 amino acids. The CDR3 region is CANSQSTSGNPSSYEQYF. The CDR3 bases are TGCGCCAACAGCCAATCGACTAGCGGGAACCCGAGCTCCTACGAGCAATACTTC.

This clonotype was seen many times. V gene TRBV6-5 combines with J gene TRBJ1-4; 8 bases fit TRBD1. The CDR3 length is 14 residues. V was clipped by 6 bases and J by 6 bases; unmatched bases: 6. The germline V gene has CDR1 MNHEY and CDR2 SVGAGI. The CDR3 spells CASSHRGTDEKLFF. In DNA, the CDR3 is TGTGCCAGCAGCCACAGGGGGACTGATGAAAAACTGTTTTTT.

As concerns this clonotype: The junction departs from the called germline gene at one end, perhaps through a read error. The chain recombines TRBV6-1 with TRBJ2-1; 10 bases match TRBD2. The CDR3 has 11 amino acids. Germline CDR1 MNHNS, CDR2 SASEGT. The CDR3, as DNA: TGTGTCAGCATGACCCTAGCGGGGGCGTTCTTC. Translating it yields CVSMTLAGAFF.

Worth noting for this clonotype: One junction end does not reproduce the germline sequence, and a read error may be involved. This chain uses TRBV4-3 with TRBJ2-6; TRBD1 agrees at 7 bases. This CDR3 region has 19 residues. Germline assignment: CDR1 LGHNA and CDR2 YSLEER. This CDR3 reads CASNQGTGERRSVANVLTF. In DNA, the CDR3 is TGCGCCAGCAACCAAGGAACAGGGGAACGTAGGTCTGTGGCCAACGTCCTGACTTTC.

There are many counts of this clonotype. The rearrangement joins TRBV10-3 to TRBJ2-5, with 9 nucleotides matching TRBD1. CDR3 size: 19 residues. The V segment lost 10 bases and the J segment 3 bases; nucleotides outside the gene matches: 24. Germline loops: CDR1 ENHRY, CDR2 SYGVKD. The CDR3 DNA sequence: TGTGCCACCAAAACCGCCGGGACAGGGACCCCTACCAGGGAAGAGACCCAGTACTTC. It specifies CATKTAGTGTPTREETQYF.

In the case of this clonotype: A read error is possible here, since a much larger clone lies one base away. The J gene is TRBJ2-2, the V gene TRBV20-1, with a possible D match to TRBD2 (6 bases). CDR1 and CDR2 (germline): DFQATT, SNEGSKA (reference sequence). The CDR3 consists of 13 residues. In DNA form, the CDR3 reads TGCAGTGCCCCTGCGGGGATGACCGGGGAGCTGTCTTTT. Its protein is CSAPAGMTGELSF.

J is TRBJ2-7 and V is TRBV11-2; 7 nucleotides line up with TRBD1. CDR1 and CDR2 (germline): SGHAT, FQNNGV. V lost 8 bases, J lost 5 bases, and 9 bases stayed unmatched. The CDR3 has 13 amino acids. The CDR3, as DNA: TGTGCCAGCCAGATACAGGGGTTCCACGAGCAGTACTTC. It codes for CASQIQGFHEQYF.

A remark on this clonotype: Relative to the germline gene, one junction end is altered; a read error may explain this. The DNA of the CDR3 is TGTGGCAGCAGCTCAGTTACGGACCGTTATAATTCACCCCTCCAATTT. Protein product: CGSSSVTDRYNSPLQF. The V call is TRBV11-2, the J call TRBJ1-6; no clear D gene. Germline CDR1 reads SGHAT; CDR2 reads FQNNGV. The length of the CDR3 is 16 residues. Using reference TRBV11-2 and TRBJ1-6 for the parts outside the CDR3, the full variable domain is EAGVAQSPRYKIIEKRQSVAFWCNPISGHATLYWYQQILGQGPKLLIQFQNNGVVDDSQLPKDRFSAERLKGVDSTLKIQPAKLEDSAVYLCGSSSVTDRYNSPLQFGNGTRLTVT.

The CDR3 DNA reads as TGTGCCAGCAGTCCCCATGGTGGGCAGACCTTTATGAACACTGAAGCTTTCTTT. Translation: CASSPHGGQTFMNTEAFF. The chain links TRBV12-3 or TRBV12-4 to TRBJ1-1; D uncertain. The germline V and J ends were trimmed by 5 bases and 0 bases, with 22 bases remaining between them. The CDR3 totals 18 residues.

The V call is TRBV11-2, the J call TRBJ2-1, with 13 positions matching TRBD2. V dropped 1 base and J dropped 5; count of bases not matched to a gene: 8. This CDR3 has 18 residues. Germline CDR1 SGHAT, CDR2 FQNNGV. For the CDR3, the DNA is TGTGCCAGCAGCTTAGGGATGGGACTAGCGGGGCCTAACAATGAGCAGTTCTTC. It encodes CASSLGMGLAGPNNEQFF.

As to this clonotype: This could be a read error, since a much larger clone is one nucleotide away. V is TRBV7-9 and J is TRBJ1-1, with 7 bases that match TRBD1. The length of the CDR3 is 15 residues. CDR1 and CDR2 (germline): SEHNR, FQNEAQ (reference sequence). The chain's CDR3 is CASNLATGLNTEAFF. CDR3 nucleotide sequence: TGTGCCAGCAACTTAGCGACAGGGTTGAACACTGAAGCTTTCTTT.

Regarding this clonotype: With a much larger clone just one base away, this may be a read error. The chain recombines TRBV30 with TRBJ2-5; 7 bases align to TRBD2. Germline trimming cut 4 bases from V and 5 bases from J; bases unmatched to any gene: 4. The CDR3 is 12 residues long. CDR1 GTSNPN and CDR2 SVGIG come from the germline V gene (reference sequence). This CDR3 is CAWISGNETQYF. The CDR3 nucleotides are TGTGCCTGGATAAGCGGGAATGAGACCCAGTACTTC.

Comment on this clonotype: Sequence at one end of the junction differs from germline and may be a read error. The chain is built from TRBV7-2 and TRBJ1-2, with 7 bases lining up with TRBD1. The CDR3 has 14 amino acids. CDR1 SGHTA and CDR2 FQGNSA come from the germline V gene. The CDR3 reads CASSSRQGLEGYTF. CDR3 DNA sequence: TGTGCCAGCAGCTCTAGACAGGGATTAGAAGGCTATACCTTC. Variable domain in full (rest from reference TRBV7-2 and TRBJ1-2): GAGVSQSPSNKVTEKGKDVELRCDPISGHTALYWYRQSLGQGLEFLIYFQGNSAPDKSGLPSDRFSAERTGGSVSTLTIQRTQQEDSAVYLCASSSRQGLEGYTFGSGTRLTVV.